The 29 T cell receptor beta chains listed next were all sequenced from one sample in a study of shared T cell receptors in the human thymus. Profiled with immunoSEQ multiplex PCR; TCRdb holds only in-frame clones, not every one. Among approximately 730,000 clones listed, 70% to 90% were seen once. These same data were also listed under a study on human thymus T cells.

Sequencing used thymocytes. All receptors derive from a girl under two years old with a congenital heart defect.

V usage is TRBV4-1 and J usage is TRBJ1-1; the D gene is possibly TRBD1 (5 bases). V lost 0 bases and J 0 bases, leaving 23 bases between the germline ends. The length of the CDR3 is 20 residues. The germline gives CDR1 MGHRA, CDR2 YSYEKL. The CDR3 DNA is TGCGCCAGCAGCCAAGATTCCGGCTATGGGGCTCCCGTAATGAACACTGAAGCTTTCTTT. It encodes CASSQDSGYGAPVMNTEAFF.

The CDR3 here is CASSGLAYGYTF. The CDR3 DNA reads as TGTGCCAGTAGCGGCCTAGCCTATGGCTACACCTTC. J is TRBJ1-2 and V is TRBV19; D remains ambiguous. The germline V gene has CDR1 LNHDA and CDR2 SQIVND (reference sequence). The CDR3 is made up of 12 amino acids. Deletions cut 6 bases from V and 4 bases from J, with 9 bases between.

The chain links TRBV9 to TRBJ1-2; D may be TRBD1 (5 bases). CDR1 SGDLS and CDR2 YYNGEE come from the germline V gene. Trimming removed 0 bases from V and 4 bases from J, with 7 bases in between. CDR3 size: 13 residues. The chain's CDR3 is CASSVVGGYGYTF. The CDR3, as DNA: TGTGCCAGCAGCGTAGTGGGGGGCTATGGCTACACCTTC.

The V call is TRBV6-5, the J call TRBJ2-3; TRBD2 matches 7 bases. Germline CDR1 is MNHEY and CDR2 is SVGAGI. V dropped 2 bases and J dropped 1; count of bases not matched to a gene: 6. The CDR3 is made up of 16 amino acids. This CDR3 reads CASSYEASGRTDTQYF. CDR3 sequence (DNA): TGTGCCAGCAGTTACGAGGCTAGCGGACGCACAGATACGCAGTATTTT.

This clone showed up just once. V and J are TRBV18 and TRBJ2-3, with TRBD1 matching 8 bases. Germline values: CDR1 KGHSH, CDR2 LQKENI. Trimming cost V 2 bases and J 1 base; bases outside gene matches: 8. This CDR3 has 17 amino acids. The CDR3 DNA follows: TGTGCCAGCTCACCAACAGGGGGGCGAAATCGCACAGATACGCAGTATTTT. It specifies CASSPTGGRNRTDTQYF.

V gene TRBV27 combines with J gene TRBJ1-2; D is undetermined. Deletions cut 7 bases from V and 1 base from J, with 19 bases between. Germline values: CDR1 MNHEY, CDR2 SMNVEV (reference sequence). The CDR3 has 16 residues. This chain's CDR3 is CASTPGGQTHNYGYTF. The CDR3 bases are TGTGCCAGCACCCCCGGCGGGCAGACCCATAACTATGGCTACACCTTC.

The CDR3 bases are TGTGCCAGTACTCGTCCCAGGGGGGACACTGAAGCTTTCTTT. This encodes CASTRPRGDTEAFF. The chain links TRBV19 to TRBJ1-1, with TRBD1 matching over 7 bases. V lost 7 bases to trimming and J lost 3 bases; unmatched junction nucleotides: 8. From germline, CDR1 is LNHDA and CDR2 SQIVND (reference sequence). The CDR3 has 14 amino acids.

CDR3 sequence: CASSYEVGGYGYTF. In DNA, the CDR3 is TGTGCCAGCAGTTACGAAGTGGGGGGCTATGGCTACACCTTC. The chain combines TRBV6-6 with TRBJ1-2; D possibly corresponds to TRBD1 (5 bases). Germline V gene lookup returns CDR1 MNHNY and CDR2 SVGAGI (reference sequence). CDR3 length equals 14 residues. With 2 bases removed from V and 4 bases from J, the gap between germline ends came to 11 bases.

This clone has a single count. The V call is TRBV5-6, the J call TRBJ2-5, with D tentatively TRBD1 (5 bases). Germline V gene data show CDR1 as SGHDT and CDR2 as YYEEEE. V was trimmed by 3 bases and J by 2 bases, leaving 23 bases between them. This CDR3 is built from 18 residues. CDR3: CASSYEPLRGRGQETQYF. Here the CDR3 DNA reads TGTGCCAGCAGCTACGAACCGCTAAGGGGTAGGGGACAAGAGACCCAGTACTTC.

As DNA, the CDR3 is TGCGCCAGCAGCCAGGCAGGGGGCAGAAGAACAGATACGCAGTATTTT. Protein sequence: CASSQAGGRRTDTQYF. This chain connects TRBV4-3 to TRBJ2-3; 8 bases are shared with TRBD1. The germline V gene has CDR1 LGHNA and CDR2 YSLEER. The CDR3 has 16 amino acids. With 3 bases clipped from V and 3 bases from J, the junction kept 8 bases outside the gene matches.

The V call is TRBV19, the J call TRBJ2-3; 10 nucleotides align to TRBD2. Germline V gene lookup returns CDR1 LNHDA and CDR2 SQIVND (reference sequence). CDR3 size: 15 residues. V lost 4 bases and J lost 5; bases outside the gene matches: 6. The CDR3 coding sequence is TGTGCCAGTAGTACCAGCGGGGGGGAGGGAGATACGCAGTATTTT. It is translated as CASSTSGGEGDTQYF.

V usage is TRBV7-6 and J usage is TRBJ2-3; possibly TRBD1 for D (5 bases). Germline V gene sequence: CDR1 SGHVS, CDR2 FNYEAQ. V lost 5 bases, J lost 2 bases, and 20 bases lay in between. The CDR3 has 17 amino acids. The CDR3 reads CASSPRPRQRYTDTQYF. CDR3 nucleotide sequence: TGTGCCAGCAGCCCCAGACCAAGACAGCGATACACAGATACGCAGTATTTT.

This clone has a handful of counts. V is TRBV5-6 and J is TRBJ2-3; the D gene is possibly TRBD1 (5 bases). CDR3 length: 15 residues. Germline assignment: CDR1 SGHDT and CDR2 YYEEEE. V was shortened by 7 bases and J by 3 bases, with 18 bases between the two germline ends. The CDR3 region is CASLRRGKGTDTQYF. For the CDR3, the DNA is TGTGCCAGCCTTAGAAGGGGAAAAGGTACAGATACGCAGTATTTT.

The rearrangement joins TRBV4-3 to TRBJ2-2; possibly TRBD2 for D (5 bases). V lost 4 bases to trimming and J lost 7 bases, with 19 bases between them. The CDR3 length is 16 residues. Per the germline V gene, CDR1 is LGHNA and CDR2 is YSLEER. CDR3 in DNA: TGCGCCAGCAGCCCCGGACTCAAAAAGAATGTCGGGGAGCTGTTTTTT. It translates to CASSPGLKKNVGELFF.

In this sample, this clone turned up once. The V gene is TRBV11-2, the J gene TRBJ1-2; the D gene is possibly TRBD1 (5 bases). The CDR3 is 15 residues long. Trimming cost V 5 bases and J 4 bases, with 17 bases left between them. In germline, CDR1 is SGHAT, CDR2 FQNNGV. The CDR3 protein is CASSLEPGGSYGYTF. CDR3 DNA sequence: TGTGCCAGCAGCCTCGAACCCGGGGGGTCCTATGGCTACACCTTC.

This chain connects TRBV28 to TRBJ2-3; D is ambiguous. V lost 7 bases and J 2 bases, leaving 19 bases between the germline ends. The germline gives CDR1 MDHEN, CDR2 SYDVKM. The CDR3 contains 16 residues. The CDR3 DNA follows: TGTGCCAGCACTAGAGGATCCTCCTCTACCACAGATACGCAGTATTTT. Translating it yields CASTRGSSSTTDTQYF.

This sequence joins TRBV2 and TRBJ2-7; a weak D match, TRBD2 (5 bases). Deletions cut 1 base from V and 3 bases from J, with 7 bases between. From germline, CDR1 is SNHLY and CDR2 FYNNEI. CDR3 size: 13 residues. CDR3 amino acids: CASSEGEGYEQYF. The CDR3 DNA is TGTGCCAGCAGTGAAGGAGAGGGCTACGAGCAGTACTTC.

The CDR3 loop reads CASSYGGTGTEAFF. In DNA form, the CDR3 reads TGTGCCAGCAGTTACGGGGGGACTGGCACTGAAGCTTTCTTT. The rearrangement joins TRBV6-5 to TRBJ1-1; D may be TRBD1 (5 bases). The CDR3 is 14 amino acids. The germline V gene encodes CDR1 MNHEY and CDR2 SVGAGI. The germline V and J ends were trimmed by 2 bases and 4 bases, with 11 bases remaining between them.

The V gene is TRBV2, the J gene TRBJ2-3; tentatively, D is TRBD1 (6 bases). With 9 bases removed from V and 3 bases from J, the gap between germline ends came to 13 bases. CDR1 SNHLY and CDR2 FYNNEI come from the germline V gene. The CDR3 consists of 13 residues. CDR3 nucleotide sequence: TGTGCCAGGGAGGACAGACTAACAGATACGCAGTATTTT. Translating gives CAREDRLTDTQYF.

Points on this clone: In the same sample, other DNA sequences code for this CDR3. The V gene is TRBV9, the J gene TRBJ1-1; 7 positions agree with TRBD1. V lost 0 bases and J lost 1; bases outside the gene matches: 0. Germline V gives CDR1 SGDLS, CDR2 YYNGEE. This CDR3 has 14 residues. The CDR3 protein is CASSVAGGNTEAFF. CDR3 nucleotide sequence: TGTGCCAGCAGCGTAGCAGGGGGGAACACTGAAGCTTTCTTT.

CDR3 DNA: TGTGCCAGTAATTCGGGCAGGGGGCATCACCTCTCTGGAAACACCATATATTTT. It is translated as CASNSGRGHHLSGNTIYF. The chain recombines TRBV19 with TRBJ1-3, with 8 positions matching TRBD1. Unmatched junction bases numbered 14, after V lost 7 bases and J lost 0 bases. The CDR3 has 18 residues. CDR1 is LNHDA and CDR2 is SQIVND in the germline V gene (reference sequence).

The chain joins TRBV2 to TRBJ1-1; the match to TRBD1 covers 9 bases. This CDR3 contains 18 residues. The V segment lost 0 bases and the J segment 1 base; nucleotides outside the gene matches: 9. Germline lookup yields CDR1 SNHLY and CDR2 FYNNEI. CDR3: CASSEAGTGTWANTEAFF. The CDR3 DNA reads as TGTGCCAGCAGTGAAGCTGGGACAGGGACGTGGGCGAACACTGAAGCTTTCTTT.

This rearrangement joins TRBV2 to TRBJ1-6; tentatively, D is TRBD1 (6 bases). The CDR3 sequence is 22 residues long. CDR1 and CDR2 from the germline V gene are SNHLY and FYNNEI. V lost 2 bases and J 6 bases, leaving 32 bases between the germline ends. The CDR3 nucleotides are TGTGCCAGCAGTGAACCTGCCTCCCCATCGGGAGGGGGTAAGGGTGTTAATTCACCCCTCCACTTT. It codes for CASSEPASPSGGGKGVNSPLHF.

This clone turned up a few times. The CDR3 loop is CASSLRRGWADTEAFF. The DNA for the CDR3 is TGTGCCAGCAGCCTGCGCAGGGGTTGGGCGGACACTGAAGCTTTCTTT. The V call is TRBV14, the J call TRBJ1-1, with a possible D match to TRBD1 (6 bases). The germline CDR1 and CDR2 sequences are SGHDN and FVKESK. The V end was cut by 4 bases, the J end by 3 bases, with 18 bases between. This CDR3 is built from 16 residues. Full variable domain (missing parts from reference TRBV14 and TRBJ1-1): EAGVTQFPSHSVIEKGQTVTLRCDPISGHDNLYWYRRVMGKEIKFLLHFVKESKQDESGMPNNRFLAERTGGTYSTLKVQPAELEDSGVYFCASSLRRGWADTEAFFGQGTRLTVV.

The gene calls are TRBV5-1 and TRBJ2-7; D ambiguous. Germline V gene sequence: CDR1 SGHRS, CDR2 YFSETQ. Trimming removed 4 bases at V and 4 bases at J, with 12 bases between. This CDR3 has 13 amino acids. The CDR3 DNA sequence: TGCGCCAGCAGCCCGAGCCGATTTTACGAGCAGTACTTC. Its translation is CASSPSRFYEQYF.

This chain uses TRBV28 with TRBJ2-3, with D maybe TRBD2 (6 bases). V was pared by 8 bases and J by 2 bases, with 17 bases between. The CDR3 spans 15 residues. Germline assignment: CDR1 MDHEN and CDR2 SYDVKM. CDR3: CASRFAGINTDTQYF. The CDR3 bases are TGTGCCAGCCGATTCGCGGGGATCAACACAGATACGCAGTATTTT. Full variable domain (rest looked up from reference TRBV28 and TRBJ2-3): DVKVTQSSRYLVKRTGEKVFLECVQDMDHENMFWYRQDPGLGLRLIYFSYDVKMKEKGDIPEGYSVSREKKERFSLILESASTNQTSMYLCASRFAGINTDTQYFGPGTRLTVL.

The V call is TRBV27, the J call TRBJ1-5, with 8 bases lining up with TRBD1. Germline lookup yields CDR1 MNHEY and CDR2 SMNVEV (reference sequence). This CDR3 comprises 15 residues. After removal of 1 base from V and 6 bases from J, the junction contained 5 bases not matched to a gene. The CDR3 nucleotides are TGTGCCAGCAGTTTATTAGGACAGGGCCCTCAGCCCCAGCATTTT. Its protein product is CASSLLGQGPQPQHF.

V and J are TRBV18 and TRBJ1-5; D might be TRBD1 (5 bases). The CDR3 is 16 amino acids. Trimming shortened V by 1 base and J by 3 bases, and 13 bases separated the two germline ends. The germline gives CDR1 KGHSH, CDR2 LQKENI. CDR3 protein: CASSPLGGRDNQPQHF. The CDR3 DNA reads TGTGCCAGCTCACCACTCGGGGGAAGAGACAATCAGCCCCAGCATTTT.

In the case of this clone: Other DNA variants within this sample encode the same CDR3. The chain carries TRBV18 and TRBJ1-2; D not certain. The CDR3 runs to 14 residues. V dropped 0 bases and J dropped 0 bases, with 5 bases sitting between them. The germline gives CDR1 KGHSH, CDR2 LQKENI. This chain's CDR3 is CASSPPAANYGYTF. CDR3 bases: TGTGCCAGCTCACCACCGGCAGCTAACTATGGCTACACCTTC.